Sequencing of this T cell receptor beta chain was carried out in a study of T cell responses to AZD1222 COVID-19 vaccine. The repertoire was sequenced with immunoSEQ multiplex PCR; TCRdb's copy has only in-frame clones and lacks some. The data contain 80,000 to 95,000 clones, roughly 91% of them singletons. The CDR3 contains 15 residues. Trimming took 6 bases from V and 2 from J, leaving 14 bases between them. In germline, CDR1 is SNHLY, CDR2 FYNNEI. This receptor was obtained from an adult in good health. The material sequenced was peripheral blood, taken on day 0 of MenACWY control vaccination. The chain employs TRBV2 and TRBJ1-5, with D hard to call. The CDR3 DNA sequence: TGTGCCAGCAGGGCTCTGACGGTAGGCAATCAGCCCCAGCATTTT. The encoded protein is CASRALTVGNQPQHF.